The following is a T cell receptor beta chain sequence with its context. Synthetic TCR analog templates were spiked into all PCRs individually. Profiling relied on immunoSEQ multiplex PCR, and the TCRdb table lists in-frame clones only, not all of them. This sample has 35,000 to 45,000 clones; nearly 90% occur once, and the top ten carry roughly 25%. The data are from a study of PD-L1 blockade in urothelial cancer. At the level of the study: The number of prior chemotherapy regimens per patient was 0 to 3. Reported median T cell count for blood samples was roughly 150,000.

With 2 bases removed from V and 4 bases from J, the gap between germline ends came to 15 bases. This CDR3 contains 15 residues. From germline, CDR1 is SNHLY and CDR2 FYNNEI. Time point specified: pretreatment peripheral blood. This TCR came from a donor over 35 with urothelial cancer. This chain connects TRBV2 to TRBJ2-7, with a possible D match to TRBD1 (6 bases). The source was PBMCs, collected around atezolizumab (anti-PD-L1) treatment. This CDR3 is CASSESGWGRYEQYF. The CDR3 DNA reads TGTGCCAGCAGTGAAAGCGGTTGGGGGCGTTACGAGCAGTACTTC.